These 14 T cell receptor beta chains originate from one sample sequenced in a study of vaccination and CD4 T cells after COVID-19. Indicated treatment: roughly ten-day PBMC culture with coronavirus spike peptide pools or control peptides (ViraFEST assay). Oncomine TCR Beta short-read sequencing was applied to DNA from cultured CD4+ T cells. TCRdb re-analysed the PCR reads in MiXCR, keeping a single row per CDR3 protein. The table includes almost 15,000 distinct CDR3 sequences, 30% detected once. Their specific antigens are unknown. The sample taken for sequencing was cultured CD4+ T cells from blood. Receptor source: a human donor with COVID-19.

This clonotype has just a few counts. V usage is TRBV7-2 and J usage is TRBJ2-3, with 7 bases aligning to TRBD2. Germline trimming cut 0 bases from V and 5 bases from J; bases unmatched to any gene: 8. The CDR3 sequence is 16 residues long. CDR1 and CDR2 (germline): SGHTA, FQGNSA. The CDR3 DNA reads TGTGCCAGCAGCTTAGCCAGCGGGGTTGTTGTAGATACGCAGTATTTT. It codes for CASSLASGVVVDTQYF.

The chain uses TRBV18 and TRBJ2-5; no firm D call. The CDR3 has 14 residues. The germline V and J ends were trimmed by 0 bases and 2 bases, with 7 bases remaining between them. CDR1 and CDR2 (germline): KGHSH, LQKENI. Here the CDR3 reads CASSPPSLQETQYF. DNA for the CDR3: TGTGCCAGCTCACCACCTTCGCTACAAGAGACCCAGTACTTC.

This clonotype has a handful of counts. V and J are TRBV14 and TRBJ2-5, with TRBD2 matching over 9 bases. Germline V CDR1 and CDR2: SGHDN, FVKESK. CDR3 length: 15 amino acids. Trimming cost V 2 bases and J 1 base; bases outside gene matches: 2. The CDR3 region is CASSQLAGIQETQYF. The CDR3 DNA sequence: TGTGCCAGCAGCCAACTAGCGGGGATCCAAGAGACCCAGTACTTC.

In its sample, this clonotype was seen a few times. V is TRBV6-1 and J is TRBJ2-2; no clear D. Per germline, CDR1 MNHNS and CDR2 SASEGT. This CDR3 has 14 amino acids. V lost 6 bases to trimming and J lost 0 bases, with 8 bases between them. The CDR3 sequence: CASRLGSNTGELFF. As DNA, the CDR3 is TGTGCCAGCAGATTGGGGTCGAACACCGGGGAGCTGTTTTTT.

The genes are TRBV7-8 and TRBJ2-7; D might be TRBD2 (5 bases). The CDR3 runs to 12 residues. Trimming pared 2 bases from V and 3 bases from J, leaving 5 bases between. Germline-derived CDR1 and CDR2 are SGHVS and FQNEAQ. CDR3 bases: TGTGCCAGCAGCTTACGGGGCTACGAGCAGTACTTC. Translating gives CASSLRGYEQYF.

This clonotype was counted only a few times. The chain is built from TRBV2 and TRBJ1-5, with D perhaps TRBD1 (5 bases). The V gene's germline CDR1 is SNHLY and CDR2 FYNNEI. V was clipped by 6 bases and J by 4 bases, with 16 bases between them. The CDR3 consists of 15 residues. CDR3 nucleotides: TGTGCCAGCAGAGACGACAATGGGGGAAATCAGCCCCAGCATTTT. Residues: CASRDDNGGNQPQHF.

V usage is TRBV15 and J usage is TRBJ2-3; D unclear. The CDR3 is made up of 13 amino acids. Trimming left V 3 bases short and J 1 base short, with 5 bases between. The germline CDR1 and CDR2 sequences are LNHNV and YYDKDF (reference sequence). The DNA for the CDR3 is TGTGCCACCAGCAGGGACGGCACAGATACGCAGTATTTT. Residues: CATSRDGTDTQYF.

This clonotype has a handful of counts. This chain links TRBV6-1 with TRBJ1-2; weak D call: TRBD1 (5 bases). Germline CDR1 reads MNHNS; CDR2 reads SASEGT. CDR3 length equals 14 residues. Trimming removed 0 bases at V and 8 bases at J, with 13 bases between. The CDR3 here is CASSEALRGRGYTF. The CDR3 nucleotides are TGTGCCAGCAGTGAAGCTCTGAGGGGACGGGGCTACACCTTC.

V usage is TRBV12-1 and J usage is TRBJ2-3; TRBD1, the D gene given by the table, was not confirmed from the DNA. TRBV12-1 is designated a pseudogene. The CDR3 has 14 residues. The CDR3 here is CATVRDRATDTQYF. The CDR3 coding sequence is TGTGCCACCGTCCGGGACAGAGCCACAGATACGCAGTATTTT.

The gene calls are TRBV19 and TRBJ2-1, with D perhaps given as TRBD1 or TRBD2 (5 bases each). The V gene lost 6 bases and the J gene lost 4 bases, with 19 bases spanning the gap. Per the germline V gene, CDR1 is LNHDA and CDR2 is SQIVND (reference sequence). CDR3 length equals 16 residues. The CDR3 reads CASSPPEGMRYNEQFF. CDR3 nucleotide sequence: TGTGCCAGTAGCCCCCCCGAGGGGATGAGGTACAATGAGCAGTTCTTC.

This clonotype was picked up a small number of times. The V and J genes are TRBV7-3 and TRBJ1-6; D remains ambiguous. The germline V gene encodes CDR1 SGHTA and CDR2 FQGTGA. The CDR3 length is 13 residues. The V end was cut by 4 bases, the J end by 8 bases, with 9 bases between. The CDR3 DNA is TGTGCCAGCAGCTCCGACGTAGATTCACCCCTCCACTTT. Encoded protein: CASSSDVDSPLHF.

The chain uses TRBV19 and TRBJ1-4, with 7 bases matching TRBD1. CDR1 LNHDA and CDR2 SQIVND come from the germline V gene (reference sequence). J gave up 0 bases and V 8 bases, and 3 bases lay outside the gene matches. The CDR3 covers 14 residues. Here the CDR3 DNA reads TGTGCCAGTTCGGGACAGTCAACTAATGAAAAACTGTTTTTT. Translating gives CASSGQSTNEKLFF.

This clonotype has a handful of counts. This sequence joins TRBV10-2 and TRBJ2-5, with D perhaps TRBD2 (7 bases). The CDR3 runs 14 residues. V lost 0 bases and J 6 bases, leaving 11 bases between the germline ends. Germline V gene lookup returns CDR1 WSHSY and CDR2 SAAADI. DNA of the CDR3: TGCGCCAGCAGTGAGTCGGGGGGGCCTAAGACCCAGTACTTC. Protein product: CASSESGGPKTQYF.

This clonotype was seen more than once but under ten times. Here the CDR3 DNA reads TGTGCCAGCAGCTCAGGGGGGGCGAGCAATCAGCCCCAGCATTTT. Protein: CASSSGGASNQPQHF. The V call is TRBV7-2, the J call TRBJ1-5; 7 positions match TRBD1. This CDR3 is 15 amino acids long. Germline CDR1 reads SGHTA; CDR2 reads FQGNSA. V was pared by 4 bases and J by 1 base, with 4 bases of the junction left unmatched.